This TCR beta chain is from a study of shared clonotypes between healthy human individuals. Turning to the study itself: The cohort comprised a couple of women and a few men. Their ages spanned 18 to 49 years. Regarding the study as a whole: Sorted-subset sequencing was shown by rarefaction to be incomplete despite large depth.

Turning to this clone: Its target is not known.

Splitting of each subset's genomic DNA was done evenly across several immunoSEQ plates. Sequencing was performed with immunoSEQ multiplex PCR; in TCRdb, only in-frame clones are kept and a portion is missing. The sample lists under 2,000,000 clones, about 95% occurring once. Germline V gene data show CDR1 as SEHNR and CDR2 as FQNEAQ (reference sequence). This CDR3 has 14 amino acids. V lost 1 base to trimming and J lost 7 bases; unmatched junction nucleotides: 5. Positive CCR7 selection of CD45RO-negative cells yielded the naive CD8 cells, and terminally differentiated effector memory CD45RA+ cells were excluded.

This clonotype was obtained from a man between 18 and 29 years old in good health. The V call is TRBV7-9, the J call TRBJ1-1, with 8 bases lining up with TRBD1. Sequencing was performed on naive CD8+ T cells sorted from blood. CDR3 DNA sequence: TGTGCCAGCAGCTTAGTCGCAGGGGGCGATGAAGCTTTCTTT. Amino acids: CASSLVAGGDEAFF.